Sequencing of this T cell receptor (beta chain) was carried out in a study of vaccination and CD4 T cells after COVID-19. The overall study: Spike peptides, overlapping and drawn from SARS-CoV-2, HCoV-NL63, HCoV-OC43 and HCoV-229E, were used to stimulate cells.

The sample's time point: late sampling 161 to 241 days after vaccination in a few convalescent patients. Treatment specified: approximately nine-day PBMC culture with coronavirus spike peptide pools or control peptides (ViraFEST assay). The CDR3 spans 14 residues. V was clipped by 1 base and J by 8 bases, with 12 bases between them. The V gene's germline CDR1 is LNHNV and CDR2 YYDKDF (reference sequence). Notes on this clonotype: Its antigen is not known.

Scientists ran DNA taken from cultured CD4+ T cells through the Oncomine TCR Beta short-read assay for sequencing. TCRdb re-analysed the PCR reads in MiXCR, keeping a single row per CDR3 protein. Of 25,000 to 30,000 distinct CDR3 sequences in the sample, about 35% are singletons; the top ten hold roughly 3.5%. Sequencing was performed on CD4+ T cells from blood, cultured in vitro, taken about 7 months after SARS-CoV-2 vaccination. The receptor was derived from a human donor who had recovered from COVID-19. V gene TRBV15 combines with J gene TRBJ1-3; no reliable D call. The CDR3 region has the DNA TGTGCCACCAGCAGAGCCGGGTTGGCAGACACCATATATTTT. Translating gives CATSRAGLADTIYF.